Included here is one T cell receptor beta chain sequence, with context. Antigen specificity is unknown. CDR3 length equals 15 residues. Germline lookup yields CDR1 MGHDK and CDR2 SYGVNS. V dropped 1 base and J dropped 7; count of bases not matched to a gene: 7. The record originates from a study of identical twins. Study-wide results and caveats: Compared with models, monozygotic twins showed more out-of-frame TCR alpha sharing. Where out-of-frame alpha sequences were twin-shared, they showed excess low generation probability. The authors noted that invariant MAIT and iNKT cells could partly confound zero-insertion analyses.

TCRdb used MiXCR to reprocess the 5' RACE reads, holding one entry per CDR3 protein. The sample lists roughly 710,000 distinct CDR3 sequences, roughly 6% occurring once. The genes are TRBV25-1 and TRBJ2-1, with 7 bases matching TRBD1. The source material was naive T cells sorted from blood. The sequence came from a man aged 18 to 29 in good health. CDR3 coding DNA: TGTGCCAGCAGTGAATCGACGACAGGGTATAATGAGCAGTTCTTC. It yields the protein CASSESTTGYNEQFF.